A selection of T cell receptor beta chains follows, all from one sample in a study of shared clonotypes between healthy human individuals. The assay was immunoSEQ multiplex PCR, and TCRdb's table has in-frame clones only and misses some. The repertoire holds about 470,000 clones, with 70% to 80% as singletons. Specimen: PBMCs. The source is a woman aged 40 to 50 in good health. Some clones in this sample may be carry-over from other donors' samples. The CDR3 runs from the conserved cysteine through the conserved F or W. A D gene is named only where the DNA matches it firmly. Clone size is shown for a subset of rows, as once, few, many or a class of expanded clone.

size,D,V,J,DNA,CDR3
few,NA,TRBV28,TRBJ1-4,TGTGCCAGCAGTCCATCGGGTCTCAATGAAAAACTGTTTTTT,CASSPSGLNEKLFF
NA,TRBD2,TRBV2,TRBJ2-5,TGTGCCAGCAGTGACGGTCGGAGCGGGAGCGGTGAGACCCAGTACTTC,CASSDGRSGSGETQYF
NA,TRBD2,TRBV11-2,TRBJ2-7,TGTGCCAGCCGCGGGAGGGCCTGGAGCTCCTACGAGCAGTACTTC,CASRGRAWSSYEQYF
few,NA,TRBV2,TRBJ1-3,TGTGCCTCCTTAAGGGGCTCTGGAAACACCATATATTTT,CASLRGSGNTIYF
NA,NA,TRBV5-4,TRBJ1-1,TGTGCCAGCAGCTTAACACAGGATAGCACTGAAGCTTTCTTT,CASSLTQDSTEAFF
NA,NA,TRBV7-8,TRBJ2-3,TGTGCCAGCAGCCCGAGGGGGGAGGGCCCCGGGCAGTATTTT,CASSPRGEGPGQYF
NA,TRBD1,TRBV19,TRBJ2-7,TGTGCCAGTAGTATAGGAGCAGGGGGAGACGAGCAGTACTTC,CASSIGAGGDEQYF
once,NA,TRBV28,TRBJ2-7,TGTGCCAGCAGCGAACCCAGCTCCTACGAGCAGTACTTC,CASSEPSSYEQYF
NA,NA,TRBV7-2,TRBJ2-7,TGTGCCAGCAGCTTAGTGGGATGGGACGCCATCTACGAGCAGTACTTC,CASSLVGWDAIYEQYF
NA,NA,TRBV28,TRBJ1-1,TGTGCCAGCAGTTTCCCCTGGGAGAACACTGAAGCTTTCTTT,CASSFPWENTEAFF
once,TRBD2,TRBV10-3,TRBJ2-2,TGTGCTCACGCAAGCGGGATGGGGACCGGGGAGCTGTTTTTT,CAHASGMGTGELFF
NA,TRBD1,TRBV19,TRBJ1-5,TGTGCCAGTAGTGGGACAGGGTGGTCTCAGCCCCAGCATTTT,CASSGTGWSQPQHF
once,NA,TRBV7-2,TRBJ2-7,TGTGCCAGCAGCTTAGGTTCCCGCGTCAATTCCTACGAGCAGTACTTC,CASSLGSRVNSYEQYF
NA,TRBD2,TRBV10-3,TRBJ2-7,TGTGCCATCAGCCCGGGACTAGGATTGAGGTACGAGCAGTACTTC,CAISPGLGLRYEQYF
few,NA,TRBV7-9,TRBJ1-3,TGTGCCAGCAGCTTAGGGGGCATAAGTGGAAACACCATATATTTT,CASSLGGISGNTIYF
NA,NA,TRBV19,TRBJ2-3,TGTGCCAGTAGTATGTCAGCGGTAAGGGGAGATACGCAGTATTTT,CASSMSAVRGDTQYF
NA,TRBD2,TRBV28,TRBJ2-7,TGTGCCAGCAGGAGAGCGGGACGTAACTACGAGCAGTACTTC,CASRRAGRNYEQYF
NA,TRBD2,TRBV27,TRBJ2-1,TGTGCCAGCACCCCCTCCGGGAGGCGATCCTACAATGAGCAGTTCTTC,CASTPSGRRSYNEQFF
NA,NA,TRBV18,TRBJ2-2,TGTGCCAGCTCTCCCGACAGACACACCGGGGAGCTGTTTTTT,CASSPDRHTGELFF
NA,TRBD2,TRBV18,TRBJ2-7,TGTGCCAGCTCACCGCGGACTAGCGGGAACCTCCCCCACGAGCAGTACTTC,CASSPRTSGNLPHEQYF
NA,NA,TRBV6-1,TRBJ2-2,TGTGCCAGCAGTGACAACACCGGGGAGCTGTTTTTT,CASSDNTGELFF
NA,TRBD2,TRBV19,TRBJ2-3,TGTGCCAGTAGTATTCGGACTAGCGGGAGTACAGATACGCAGTATTTT,CASSIRTSGSTDTQYF
few,TRBD2,TRBV5-6,TRBJ2-3,TGTGCCAGCAGCCGCTGGGGCAGCGGGATCGGCGATACGCAGTATTTT,CASSRWGSGIGDTQYF
few,TRBD2,TRBV9,TRBJ2-1,TGTGCCAGCAGCCGGGCTGGGGGGGAGGGCCTAATGGCCTACAATGAGCAGTTCTTC,CASSRAGGEGLMAYNEQFF
NA,NA,TRBV18,TRBJ2-2,TGTGCCAGCTCACCCGACAGGTCCCCGAACACCGGGGAGCTGTTTTTT,CASSPDRSPNTGELFF
once,NA,TRBV5-1,TRBJ2-6,TGCGCCAGCAGCTTAGGCCCCGGATACTCTGGGGCCAACGTCCTGACTTTC,CASSLGPGYSGANVLTF
once,NA,TRBV28,TRBJ2-3,TGTGCCAGCAGTTTATCAGATGTGGCGACAGATACGCAGTATTTT,CASSLSDVATDTQYF
NA,NA,TRBV6-5,TRBJ1-5,TGTGCCAGCAGCCGACCGGGGGAATGGCCCCAGCATTTT,CASSRPGEWPQHF
NA,NA,TRBV6-1,TRBJ1-6,TGTGCCAGTCAACAAGTTAATAATTCACCCCTCCACTTT,CASQQVNNSPLHF
NA,TRBD1,TRBV6-5,TRBJ2-5,TGTGCCAGCAGTTATGACAGGGCCCCGGAGACCCAGTACTTC,CASSYDRAPETQYF
few,NA,TRBV7-2,TRBJ2-7,TGTGCCAGCAGCTTAGGGGCCGGGGGTGCCTACGAGCAGTACTTC,CASSLGAGGAYEQYF
NA,NA,TRBV5-4,TRBJ1-1,TGTGCCAGCATCGGACAGCCGAACACTGAAGCTTTCTTT,CASIGQPNTEAFF
NA,TRBD2,TRBV2,TRBJ2-7,TGTGCCAGCAGACTAGCGGGAGGGCTCTTCGGCGACGAGCAGTACTTC,CASRLAGGLFGDEQYF
NA,NA,TRBV18,TRBJ2-3,TGTGCCAGCTCACCTACTAGAAGCACAGATACGCAGTATTTT,CASSPTRSTDTQYF
once,TRBD2,TRBV5-1,TRBJ2-7,TGCGCCAGCAGCTTGGTGGGACTAGCGGGAGGCTACGAGCAGTACTTC,CASSLVGLAGGYEQYF
NA,TRBD2,TRBV25-1,TRBJ2-1,TGTGCCAGCAGTGAATTTACTAGCGGGGGTTCCTACAATGAGCAGTTCTTC,CASSEFTSGGSYNEQFF
NA,NA,TRBV7-2,TRBJ2-5,TGTGCCAGCAGCTTGGGCGGGGCGCAAGAGACCCAGTACTTC,CASSLGGAQETQYF
NA,NA,TRBV10-3,TRBJ2-2,TGTGCCATCAGTGATAGGGGATCTGACACCGGGGAGCTGTTTTTT,CAISDRGSDTGELFF
NA,TRBD1,TRBV4-2,TRBJ1-4,TGTGCCAGCAGCCACCGCTCGACAGGGTTTGGTGAAAAACTGTTTTTT,CASSHRSTGFGEKLFF
NA,NA,TRBV28,TRBJ1-1,TGTGCCAGCAGTTCTTGGGGGGGGAAAAGCCCTGAAGCTTTCTTT,CASSSWGGKSPEAFF
NA,NA,TRBV29-1,TRBJ2-7,TGCAGCGCTGGGACCTACGAGCAGTACTTC,CSAGTYEQYF
few,TRBD2,TRBV6-6,TRBJ2-7,TGTGCCACCGATGGCGGGGGGGCGGGTTACGAGCAGTACTTC,CATDGGGAGYEQYF
NA,NA,TRBV9,TRBJ2-7,TGTGCCAGCAGCGTAGGGGCTACGACCGTGAACGCCTACGAGCAGTACTTC,CASSVGATTVNAYEQYF
once,NA,TRBV5-4,TRBJ2-7,TGTGCCAGCAGCTTTGGGTTCGAGCAGTACTTC,CASSFGFEQYF
NA,NA,TRBV5-4,TRBJ2-3,TGTGCCAGCAGCTTCGACCCGAACACTGGAGATACGCAGTATTTT,CASSFDPNTGDTQYF
NA,NA,TRBV7-2,TRBJ1-3,TGTGCCAGCAGCAATGGCAACTCTGGAAACACCATATATTTT,CASSNGNSGNTIYF
NA,TRBD1,TRBV19,TRBJ2-7,TGTGCCAGTGGACAGGGGATTTGGTACGAGCAGTACTTC,CASGQGIWYEQYF
once,NA,TRBV2,TRBJ2-7,TGTGCCAGCAGTTGGAACAGGGTCTCCTACGAGCAGTACTTC,CASSWNRVSYEQYF
many,NA,TRBV29-1,TRBJ1-5,TGCAGCGTTGCAGGGGTAGACCCCAATCAGCCCCAGCATTTT,CSVAGVDPNQPQHF
NA,TRBD2,TRBV4-3,TRBJ2-6,TGCGCCAGCAGCCAAGGCGGACTAGCGGGCTCTGGGGCCAACGTCCTGACTTTC,CASSQGGLAGSGANVLTF
NA,TRBD2,TRBV11-2,TRBJ2-5,TGTGCCAGCAGCGCCTGGACTAGCGGAAAAGAGACCCAGTACTTC,CASSAWTSGKETQYF
once,NA,TRBV11-2,TRBJ2-5,TGTGCCAGCAGCTTAGATCAGCGAGGGGGTAGGGAGACCCAGTACTTC,CASSLDQRGGRETQYF
NA,NA,TRBV18,TRBJ2-2,TGTGCCAGCTCACCAGGGGGCCAGCGGGTGTGGAACACCGGGGAGCTGTTTTTT,CASSPGGQRVWNTGELFF
NA,NA,TRBV2,TRBJ2-7,TGTGCCAGCAGTGCTGACCAACGGTACGAGCAGTACTTC,CASSADQRYEQYF
NA,NA,TRBV6-5,TRBJ1-2,TGTGCCAGCAGTTACTTGAAGGGGGATGGCTACACCTTC,CASSYLKGDGYTF
NA,NA,TRBV7-9,TRBJ2-3,TGTGCCAGCAGCCCCGGACTAACAGACGCAGATACGCAGTATTTT,CASSPGLTDADTQYF
NA,NA,TRBV11-2,TRBJ2-1,TGTGCCAGCAGCTTAGGGCAGAACAATGAGCAGTTCTTC,CASSLGQNNEQFF
NA,NA,TRBV2,TRBJ2-5,TGTGCCAGCAGTGGGGGACAGGCGGGAGAAGAGACCCAGTACTTC,CASSGGQAGEETQYF
NA,TRBD2,TRBV4-1,TRBJ2-1,TGCGCCAGCAGCCAACGGACTAGCGGGCCTTCTAATGAGCAGTTCTTC,CASSQRTSGPSNEQFF
NA,NA,TRBV2,TRBJ2-5,TGTGCCAGCAGGGGCCGGGACCAAGAGACCCAGTACTTC,CASRGRDQETQYF